This TCR beta chain is from a study of cytomegalovirus exposure and HLA in healthy donors. General study results and limits: Later analysis demonstrated an association between a missense DCLRE1C variant and TCR beta V- and J-gene trimming. Later analysis identified around 15,000 TCR beta sequences associated with HLA alleles, using a false discovery rate threshold of 0.05.

Per germline, CDR1 MDHEN and CDR2 SYDVKM. The length of the CDR3 is 11 residues. The V and J ends lost 4 bases and 12 bases, in that order; junction bases with no gene match: 3. The PCR ran on 60 Vbeta and 13 Jbeta primers. Per the authors' pipeline: In a later analysis, of 80 million to 90 million unique beta chains, 9 million to 11 million appeared in at least two donors. The table came from immunoSEQ multiplex PCR; TCRdb's copy has only in-frame clones and leaves some out. V, J and clone size derive from that table, while D and trimming were established from the DNA sequence. The sample carries about 170,000 clones, 82% recorded once. To note about this clone: The antigen remains unidentified.

This chain links TRBV28 with TRBJ1-2; 9 bases agree with TRBD1. Sequencing was done on a sample of PBMCs. The sequence came from a girl between 5 and 17 years old in good health and CMV-seropositive. The CDR3 reads CASSSGQGHTF. As DNA, the CDR3 is TGTGCCAGCAGTTCGGGACAGGGACACACCTTC.